These 4 T cell receptor beta chains were all obtained from the same sample, sequenced in a study of CD8 T cells in ankylosing spondylitis. These receptors have no known antigen. TCRdb called the 5' RACE reads again in MiXCR, with one record for every CDR3 protein. Of approximately 400,000 distinct CDR3 sequences listed, roughly 27% are singletons. General study points: Ankylosing spondylitis blood appeared to be characterized by a TCR beta motif of several highly homologous variants.

Sequencing was performed on blood, either unsorted or a sorted T cell fraction (not recorded which). The source of these receptors is a male donor with ankylosing spondylitis.

The chain has TRBV7-9 and TRBJ1-1, with 7 bases fitting TRBD1. V lost 6 bases to trimming and J lost 5 bases; unmatched junction nucleotides: 12. The CDR3 sequence is 15 residues long. CDR1 and CDR2 (germline): SEHNR, FQNEAQ (reference sequence). The CDR3 sequence: CASRDKTGDGTEAFF. The CDR3 bases are TGTGCCAGCAGGGACAAAACAGGGGACGGGACTGAAGCTTTCTTT.

The chain couples TRBV7-2 to TRBJ1-4; no firm D call. With 5 bases removed from V and 2 bases from J, the gap between germline ends came to 12 bases. The CDR3 spans 15 residues. Per the germline V gene, CDR1 is SGHTA and CDR2 is FQGNSA. The CDR3 nucleotides are TGTGCCAGCAGCGAGGTGTCCGGTACTAATGAAAAACTGTTTTTT. It encodes CASSEVSGTNEKLFF.

The rearrangement uses TRBV20-1 and TRBJ2-7, with 11 bases fitting TRBD1. The CDR3 has 12 amino acids. Germline CDR1 and CDR2: DFQATT and SNEGSKA (reference sequence). The CDR3 sequence is CSMDRGLYEQYF. DNA for the CDR3: TGCAGCATGGACAGGGGGCTATACGAGCAGTACTTC.

The chain combines TRBV5-1 with TRBJ2-2; TRBD1 matches 8 bases. Germline CDR1 SGHRS, CDR2 YFSETQ. This CDR3 is built from 15 residues. V gave up 3 bases and J gave up 4 bases; unmatched junction bases: 5. This chain's CDR3 is CASSSRDRSTGELFF. In nucleotides, the CDR3 is TGCGCCAGCAGCTCGCGGGACAGGAGCACCGGGGAGCTGTTTTTT.